A single sample is the source of the 8 T cell receptor beta chains below, sequenced in a study of blood T cell repertoires in COVID-19. Sequenced by immunoSEQ multiplex PCR; TCRdb stores in-frame clones only, minus some. This repertoire shows over 250,000 clones, approximately 88% found once; its top ten account for around 1.6%. The source material was peripheral blood. The receptors were sampled from a human donor with COVID-19, enrolled during active disease. The donor label of this sample is uncertain.

The chain recombines TRBV5-6 with TRBJ2-2; TRBD1 aligns across 7 bases. CDR1 is SGHDT, CDR2 YYEEEE, per germline. J lost 7 bases, V lost 5 bases, and 17 bases had no gene match. CDR3 length equals 17 residues. CDR3 region: CASRYYPGQILGGELFF. CDR3 nucleotide sequence: TGTGCCAGCAGATACTACCCGGGACAGATCCTTGGCGGGGAGCTGTTTTTT. Full variable domain (remainder filled in from reference TRBV5-6 and TRBJ2-2): DAGVTQSPTHLIKTRGQQVTLRCSPKSGHDTVSWYQQALGQGPQFIFQYYEEEERQRGNFPDRFSGHQFPNYSSELNVNALLLGDSALYLCASRYYPGQILGGELFFGEGSRLTVL.

This clone was recorded only once. The chain recombines TRBV10-3 with TRBJ2-1, with D possibly TRBD1 on 6 matching bases. Germline values: CDR1 ENHRY, CDR2 SYGVKD. V was pared by 5 bases and J by 0 bases, with 17 bases between. The length of the CDR3 is 17 residues. The CDR3, as DNA: TGTGCCATCAGTCTCTCCCTTGGACAGAGCTCCTACAATGAGCAGTTCTTC. This translates into CAISLSLGQSSYNEQFF.

The genes are TRBV6-1 and TRBJ2-7; a possible D gene is TRBD1 (5 bases). Germline V gene data show CDR1 as MNHNS and CDR2 as SASEGT. V lost 2 bases to trimming and J lost 6 bases, with 14 bases between them. This CDR3 spans 14 amino acids. This CDR3 is CASSEQGPAGEQYF. The CDR3 coding sequence is TGTGCCAGCAGTGAACAGGGTCCCGCCGGCGAGCAGTACTTC.

The V and J genes are TRBV27 and TRBJ2-1; perhaps TRBD2 as D (5 bases). The CDR3 loop spans 11 amino acids. The germline CDR1 and CDR2 sequences are MNHEY and SMNVEV (reference sequence). Trimming pared 10 bases from V and 5 bases from J, leaving 9 bases between. Here the CDR3 DNA reads TGTGCCACCGAGGGCCACAATGAGCAGTTCTTC. Translating it yields CATEGHNEQFF.

The chain carries TRBV18 and TRBJ2-1; D remains unclear. Germline CDR1 and CDR2: KGHSH and LQKENI. The V end was cut by 2 bases, the J end by 6 bases, with 14 bases between. The CDR3 length is 15 residues. The CDR3 coding sequence is TGTGCCAGCTCACCAATGGTAGGAGCCCTCAATGAGCAGTTCTTC. Protein sequence: CASSPMVGALNEQFF.

J is TRBJ1-1 and V is TRBV3-1 (or the pseudogene TRBV3-2); D is unclear. CDR1 LGHDT and CDR2 YNNKEL come from the germline V gene (reference sequence). V was clipped by 4 bases and J by 1 base, with 10 bases between them. The CDR3 is made up of 14 amino acids. This chain's CDR3 is CASSPSDKNTEAFF. CDR3 in DNA: TGTGCCAGCAGCCCCTCTGACAAGAACACTGAAGCTTTCTTT.

The rearrangement joins TRBV10-1 to TRBJ2-1; possibly TRBD1 for D (7 bases). Per the germline V gene, CDR1 is WNHNN and CDR2 is SYGVQD (reference sequence). This CDR3 region has 13 residues. The V end lost 9 bases, the J end lost 6 bases, and 15 bases lay between the germline ends. This CDR3 is CASSGQVANEQFF. CDR3 nucleotide sequence: TGCGCCAGTAGCGGACAGGTTGCCAATGAGCAGTTCTTC.

The rearrangement links TRBV6-6 to TRBJ1-1, with D perhaps TRBD1 (6 bases). The CDR3 spans 15 residues. V lost 5 bases and J lost 5, with 18 bases in between. Germline V gene sequence: CDR1 MNHNY, CDR2 SVGAGI (reference sequence). CDR3 coding DNA: TGTGCCAGCAGTCTGAGGGAGGGGGAAGGGACTGAAGCTTTCTTT. It yields the protein CASSLREGEGTEAFF.